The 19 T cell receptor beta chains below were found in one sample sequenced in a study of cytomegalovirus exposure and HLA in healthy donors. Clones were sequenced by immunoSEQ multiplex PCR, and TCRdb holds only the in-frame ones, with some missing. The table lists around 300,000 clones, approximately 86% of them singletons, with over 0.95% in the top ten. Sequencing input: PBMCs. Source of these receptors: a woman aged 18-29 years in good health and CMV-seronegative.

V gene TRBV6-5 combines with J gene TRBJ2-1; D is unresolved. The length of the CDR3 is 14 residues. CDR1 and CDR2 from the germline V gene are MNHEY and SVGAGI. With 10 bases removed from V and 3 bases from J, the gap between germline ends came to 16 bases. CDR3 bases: TGTGCCACCAAGGCCGACCGGGTCTACAATGAGCAGTTCTTC. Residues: CATKADRVYNEQFF.

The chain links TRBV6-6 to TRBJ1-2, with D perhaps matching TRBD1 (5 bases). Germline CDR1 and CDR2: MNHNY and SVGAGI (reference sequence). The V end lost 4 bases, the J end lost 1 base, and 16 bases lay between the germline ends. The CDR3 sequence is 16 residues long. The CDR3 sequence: CASSSPGRGDNYGYTF. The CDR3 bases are TGTGCCAGCAGTTCCCCTGGACGGGGGGATAACTATGGCTACACCTTC.

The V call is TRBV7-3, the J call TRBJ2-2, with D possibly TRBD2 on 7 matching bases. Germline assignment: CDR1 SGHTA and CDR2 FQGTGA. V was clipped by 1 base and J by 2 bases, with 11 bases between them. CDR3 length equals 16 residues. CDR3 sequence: CASSLRGGGNTGELFF. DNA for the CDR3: TGTGCCAGCAGCTTAAGGGGAGGGGGAAACACCGGGGAGCTGTTTTTT.

The CDR3 DNA is TGTGCCAGCGGATACAGGATTGGGACTGAAGCTTTCTTT. Its protein is CASGYRIGTEAFF. The chain couples TRBV28 to TRBJ1-1; possibly TRBD1 for D (5 bases). This CDR3 spans 13 amino acids. Germline lookup yields CDR1 MDHEN and CDR2 SYDVKM. V was pared by 8 bases and J by 5 bases, with 15 bases between.

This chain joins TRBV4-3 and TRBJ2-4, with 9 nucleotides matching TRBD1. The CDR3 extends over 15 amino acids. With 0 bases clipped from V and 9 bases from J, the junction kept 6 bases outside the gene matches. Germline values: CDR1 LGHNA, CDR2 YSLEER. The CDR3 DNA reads TGCGCCAGCAGCCAAGAGGACAGGGGTTTGGGCATTCAGTACTTC. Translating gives CASSQEDRGLGIQYF.

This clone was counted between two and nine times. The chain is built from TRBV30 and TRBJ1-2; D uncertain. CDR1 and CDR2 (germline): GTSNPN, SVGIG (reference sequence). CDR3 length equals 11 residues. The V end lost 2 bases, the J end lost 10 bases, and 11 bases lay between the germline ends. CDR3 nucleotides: TGTGCCTGGAGTTATACAGTATACTACACCTTC. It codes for CAWSYTVYYTF. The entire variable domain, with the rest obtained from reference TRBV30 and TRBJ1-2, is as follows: SQTIHQWPATLVQPVGSPLSLECTVEGTSNPNLYWYRQAAGRGLQLLFYSVGIGQISSEVPQNLSASRPQDRQFILSSKKLLLSDSGFYLCAWSYTVYYTFGSGTRLTVV.

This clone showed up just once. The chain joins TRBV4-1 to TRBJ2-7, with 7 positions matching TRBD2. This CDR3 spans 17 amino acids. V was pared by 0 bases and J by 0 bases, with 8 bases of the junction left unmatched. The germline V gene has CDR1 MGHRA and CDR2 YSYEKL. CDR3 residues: CASSQESGLAASYEQYF. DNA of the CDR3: TGCGCCAGCAGCCAAGAATCTGGGCTAGCGGCCTCCTACGAGCAGTACTTC.

CDR3 nucleotides: TGTGCCAGCAATCGGGACAGGGGTGGGGCCAACGTCCTGACTTTC. It encodes CASNRDRGGANVLTF. The chain links TRBV2 to TRBJ2-6, with 10 bases matching TRBD1. The CDR3 sequence is 15 residues long. The ends lost 7 bases at V and 3 bases at J; junction bases unmatched: 3. Germline assignment: CDR1 SNHLY and CDR2 FYNNEI. The complete variable domain, with remaining parts taken from reference TRBV2 and TRBJ2-6, reads EPEVTQTPSHQVTQMGQEVILRCVPISNHLYFYWYRQILGQKVEFLVSFYNNEISEKSEIFDDQFSVERPDGSNFTLKIRSTKLEDSAMYFCASNRDRGGANVLTFGAGSRLTVL.

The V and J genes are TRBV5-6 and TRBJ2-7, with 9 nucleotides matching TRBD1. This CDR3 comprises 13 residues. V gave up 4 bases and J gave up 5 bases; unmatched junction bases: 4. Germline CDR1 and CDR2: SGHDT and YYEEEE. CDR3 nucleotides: TGTGCCAGCAGCGACGGGACAGGGAACGAGCAGTACTTC. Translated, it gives CASSDGTGNEQYF.

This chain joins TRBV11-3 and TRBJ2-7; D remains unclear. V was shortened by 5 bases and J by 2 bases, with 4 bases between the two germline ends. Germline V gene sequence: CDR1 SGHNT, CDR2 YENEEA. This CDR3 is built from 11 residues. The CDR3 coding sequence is TGTGCCAGCAGCCCTGCCTACGAGCAGTACTTC. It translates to CASSPAYEQYF.

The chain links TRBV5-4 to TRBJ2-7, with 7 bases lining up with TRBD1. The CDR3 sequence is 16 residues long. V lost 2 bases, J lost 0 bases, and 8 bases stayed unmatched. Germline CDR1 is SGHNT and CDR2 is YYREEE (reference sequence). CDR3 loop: CASSLGTGTASYEQYF. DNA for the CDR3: TGTGCCAGCAGCTTAGGGACCGGGACAGCCTCCTACGAGCAGTACTTC.

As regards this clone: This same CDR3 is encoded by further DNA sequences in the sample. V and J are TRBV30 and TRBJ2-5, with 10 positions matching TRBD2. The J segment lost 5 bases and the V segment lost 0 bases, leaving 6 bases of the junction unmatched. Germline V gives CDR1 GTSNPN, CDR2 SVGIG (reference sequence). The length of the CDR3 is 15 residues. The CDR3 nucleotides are TGTGCCTGGAGTGTAAGCGGGAGGGCTCGGGAGACCCAGTACTTC. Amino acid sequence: CAWSVSGRARETQYF.

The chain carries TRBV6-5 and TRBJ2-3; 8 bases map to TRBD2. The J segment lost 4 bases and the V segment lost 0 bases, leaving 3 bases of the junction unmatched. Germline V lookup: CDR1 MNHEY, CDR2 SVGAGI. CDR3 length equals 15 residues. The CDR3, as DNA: TGTGCCAGCAGTTACTCCGGGAGGGGGGCAGATACGCAGTATTTT. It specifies CASSYSGRGADTQYF.

The CDR3 nucleotides read TGTGCCTGGAGTGTACCTGACAGGGTGGATGAAAAACTGTTTTTT. It is translated as CAWSVPDRVDEKLFF. V gene TRBV30 combines with J gene TRBJ1-4, with 7 nucleotides matching TRBD1. Trimming at V came to 0 bases and at J to 6 bases, leaving 7 bases not matched to a gene. The CDR3 has 15 residues. Germline V lookup: CDR1 GTSNPN, CDR2 SVGIG (reference sequence).

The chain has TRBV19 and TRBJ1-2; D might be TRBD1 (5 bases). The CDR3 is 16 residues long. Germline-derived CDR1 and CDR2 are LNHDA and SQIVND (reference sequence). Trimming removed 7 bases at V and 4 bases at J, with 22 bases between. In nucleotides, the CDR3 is TGTGCCAGTACCTCGACCCGATGGGGCCAAGTCTATGGCTACACCTTC. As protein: CASTSTRWGQVYGYTF.

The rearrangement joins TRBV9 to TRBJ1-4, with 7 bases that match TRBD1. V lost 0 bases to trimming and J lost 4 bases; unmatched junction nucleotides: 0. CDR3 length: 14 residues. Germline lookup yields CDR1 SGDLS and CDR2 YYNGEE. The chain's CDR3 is CASSVGDSNEKLFF. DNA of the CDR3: TGTGCCAGCAGCGTAGGGGACAGTAATGAAAAACTGTTTTTT.

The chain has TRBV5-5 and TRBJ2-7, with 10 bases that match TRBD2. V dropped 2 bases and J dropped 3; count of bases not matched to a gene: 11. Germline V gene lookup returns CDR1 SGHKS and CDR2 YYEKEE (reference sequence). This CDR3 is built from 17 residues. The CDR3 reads CASSFGTGTSVFYEQYF. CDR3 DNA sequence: TGTGCCAGCAGCTTTGGAACCGGGACTAGCGTCTTCTACGAGCAGTACTTC.

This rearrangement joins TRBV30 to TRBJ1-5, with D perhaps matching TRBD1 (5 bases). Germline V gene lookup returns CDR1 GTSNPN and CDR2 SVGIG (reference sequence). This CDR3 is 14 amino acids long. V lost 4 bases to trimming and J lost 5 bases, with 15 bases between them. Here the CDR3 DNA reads TGTGCCTGGACTCCGGGACTAAACGATCAGCCCCAGCATTTT. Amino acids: CAWTPGLNDQPQHF.

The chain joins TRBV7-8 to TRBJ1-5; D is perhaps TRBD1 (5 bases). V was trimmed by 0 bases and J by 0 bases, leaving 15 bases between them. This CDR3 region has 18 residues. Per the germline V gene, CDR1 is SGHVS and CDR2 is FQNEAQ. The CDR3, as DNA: TGTGCCAGCAGCTTAGCGCTCCTTCAGGGTAATAGCAATCAGCCCCAGCATTTT. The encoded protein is CASSLALLQGNSNQPQHF.